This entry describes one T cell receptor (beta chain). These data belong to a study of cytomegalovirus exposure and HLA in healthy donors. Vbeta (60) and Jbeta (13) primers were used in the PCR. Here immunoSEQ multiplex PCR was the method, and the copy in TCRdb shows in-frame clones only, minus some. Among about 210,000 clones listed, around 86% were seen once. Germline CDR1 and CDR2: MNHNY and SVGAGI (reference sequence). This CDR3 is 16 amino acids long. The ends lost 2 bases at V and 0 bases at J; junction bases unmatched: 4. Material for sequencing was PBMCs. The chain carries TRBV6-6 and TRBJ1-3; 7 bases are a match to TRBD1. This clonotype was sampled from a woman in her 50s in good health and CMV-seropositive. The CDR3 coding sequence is TGTGCCAGCAGTTACGACAGGGCCATCTCTGGAAACACCATATATTTT. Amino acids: CASSYDRAISGNTIYF.